The 25 T cell receptor beta chains below come from one sample, sequenced in a study of blood T cell repertoires in COVID-19. Sequencing used immunoSEQ multiplex PCR; TCRdb keeps in-frame clones, though not all of them. The table lists roughly 330,000 clones, over 80% of them singletons, with about 5% in the top ten. The sequenced sample was PBMCs or T cells enriched from blood (not recorded which). These TCRs come from a man under 40 who had recovered from COVID-19.

This chain connects TRBV28 to TRBJ1-6; 7 bases fit TRBD1. The trim removed 4 bases at V and 7 bases at J, leaving 7 bases unmatched. The V gene's germline CDR1 is MDHEN and CDR2 SYDVKM. The length of the CDR3 is 15 residues. Here the CDR3 reads CASSSWDSGNSPLHF. The DNA of the CDR3 is TGTGCCAGCAGTTCCTGGGACAGTGGGAATTCACCCCTCCACTTT.

The gene calls are TRBV28 and TRBJ1-5; 10 nucleotides match TRBD1. V gave up 6 bases and J gave up 7 bases; unmatched junction bases: 9. The germline gives CDR1 MDHEN, CDR2 SYDVKM. The CDR3 contains 15 residues. The DNA of the CDR3 is TGTGCCAGCAGAAGGACAGGGGGGCGGCGACAGCCCCAGCATTTT. Its protein product is CASRRTGGRRQPQHF.

This clone was detected a few times. The CDR3 region is CASRMTANTEAFF. CDR3 DNA sequence: TGTGCCAGCAGGATGACAGCGAACACTGAAGCTTTCTTT. The chain joins TRBV2 to TRBJ1-1, with TRBD1 as a possible D gene (5 bases). From germline, CDR1 is SNHLY and CDR2 FYNNEI. The CDR3 has 13 amino acids. The germline V and J ends were trimmed by 6 bases and 1 base, with 9 bases remaining between them. The full variable domain, in which reference TRBV2 and TRBJ1-1 provide the parts outside the CDR3, is EPEVTQTPSHQVTQMGQEVILRCVPISNHLYFYWYRQILGQKVEFLVSFYNNEISEKSEIFDDQFSVERPDGSNFTLKIRSTKLEDSAMYFCASRMTANTEAFFGQGTRLTVV.

The chain carries TRBV11-2 and TRBJ2-7; 7 nucleotides align to TRBD2. The CDR3 is 14 amino acids. With 4 bases clipped from V and 0 bases from J, the junction kept 3 bases outside the gene matches. From germline, CDR1 is SGHAT and CDR2 FQNNGV. This CDR3 reads CASSSSGNSYEQYF. DNA for the CDR3: TGTGCCAGCAGCTCGAGCGGGAACTCCTACGAGCAGTACTTC.

In its sample, this clone was seen a few times. V and J are TRBV28 and TRBJ1-5, with unresolved D. The CDR3 length is 13 residues. Germline V lookup: CDR1 MDHEN, CDR2 SYDVKM. The germline V and J ends were trimmed by 5 bases and 5 bases, with 10 bases remaining between them. CDR3 DNA sequence: TGTGCCAGCAGTCTCCTACTGGATCAGCCCCAGCATTTT. Protein: CASSLLLDQPQHF. The variable domain in full, completed from reference TRBV28 and TRBJ1-5, reads DVKVTQSSRYLVKRTGEKVFLECVQDMDHENMFWYRQDPGLGLRLIYFSYDVKMKEKGDIPEGYSVSREKKERFSLILESASTNQTSMYLCASSLLLDQPQHFGDGTRLSIL.

The chain couples TRBV9 to TRBJ2-5, with 8 bases aligning to TRBD2. After removal of 4 bases from V and 2 bases from J, the junction contained 7 bases not matched to a gene. CDR3 length equals 15 residues. Looked up from germline, CDR1 is SGDLS and CDR2 is YYNGEE. CDR3 nucleotides: TGTGCCAGCAGCCCTTCCGGGGGGGAGCAAGAGACCCAGTACTTC. Translated, it gives CASSPSGGEQETQYF.

The J gene is TRBJ1-6, the V gene TRBV19, with D maybe TRBD1 (5 bases). The CDR3 runs to 16 residues. The germline V gene has CDR1 LNHDA and CDR2 SQIVND (reference sequence). Trimming pared 5 bases from V and 9 bases from J, leaving 20 bases between. Written as DNA, the CDR3 is TGTGCCAGTAGTGTGAAAAAGCGGGACTCTGGTTCACCCCTCCACTTT. Translating it yields CASSVKKRDSGSPLHF.

This clone was seen only once. The chain is built from TRBV7-8 and TRBJ2-1; weak D call: TRBD2 (5 bases). Trimming shortened V by 0 bases and J by 4 bases, and 10 bases separated the two germline ends. Germline lookup yields CDR1 SGHVS and CDR2 FQNEAQ. The CDR3 runs to 15 residues. The CDR3 loop reads CASSLAVEGYNEQFF. The CDR3 DNA reads as TGTGCCAGCAGCTTAGCGGTCGAGGGATACAATGAGCAGTTCTTC.

The chain links TRBV6-6 to TRBJ2-5; the match to TRBD2 covers 9 bases. V shed 2 bases and J 4 bases; nucleotides not matched to a gene: 5. In germline, CDR1 is MNHNY, CDR2 SVGAGI (reference sequence). The CDR3 consists of 15 residues. This CDR3 reads CASSYPTGLAETQYF. DNA for the CDR3: TGTGCCAGCAGTTACCCTACGGGACTAGCAGAGACCCAGTACTTC.

The rearrangement links TRBV15 to TRBJ1-4; TRBD1 aligns across 10 bases. This CDR3 comprises 16 residues. The V gene's germline CDR1 is LNHNV and CDR2 YYDKDF (reference sequence). Trimming removed 1 base from V and 5 bases from J; junction bases left unmatched: 4. The CDR3 nucleotides are TGTGCCACCAGCAGAGGATTGACAGGGGGCAATGAAAAACTGTTTTTT. This translates into CATSRGLTGGNEKLFF.

The V call is TRBV7-9, the J call TRBJ2-2; 9 positions match TRBD2. The junction had 7 bases not matched to a gene; V was cut back by 6 bases and J by 2 bases. Germline CDR1 reads SEHNR; CDR2 reads FQNEAQ (reference sequence). This CDR3 contains 16 residues. In DNA, the CDR3 is TGTGCCAGCAGATTAATAGCGGGGGCCAACACCGGGGAGCTGTTTTTT. It yields the protein CASRLIAGANTGELFF.

Of note for this clone: The same CDR3 arises from other DNA sequences in this sample as well. The chain combines TRBV11-2 with TRBJ2-1; no reliable D call. Per germline, CDR1 SGHAT and CDR2 FQNNGV. Trimming stripped 0 bases from V and 4 bases from J, with 4 bases between. The CDR3 covers 13 residues. The CDR3 region has the DNA TGTGCCAGCAGCTTAGACAGGTACAATGAGCAGTTCTTC. Protein: CASSLDRYNEQFF.

This sequence joins TRBV4-1 and TRBJ2-7; a possible D gene is TRBD2 (6 bases). Germline V gene lookup returns CDR1 MGHRA and CDR2 YSYEKL. Between the trimmed V and J ends, which lost 1 base and 1 base, there was a span of 11 bases. The length of the CDR3 is 15 residues. The CDR3 sequence is CASSQVGGMSYEQYF. Written as DNA, the CDR3 is TGCGCCAGCAGCCAAGTTGGGGGGATGTCCTACGAGCAGTACTTC.

The chain links TRBV11-2 to TRBJ1-2; 7 nucleotides align to TRBD1. Germline V gene data show CDR1 as SGHAT and CDR2 as FQNNGV. CDR3 length: 15 amino acids. The V gene end was trimmed by 4 bases and the J gene end by 4 bases; junction bases not matched to a gene: 9. The CDR3: CASSSTGVRGYGYTF. The CDR3 bases are TGTGCCAGCAGCTCCACAGGGGTTAGAGGCTATGGCTACACCTTC.

The chain couples TRBV2 to TRBJ2-7; no clear D gene. V dropped 5 bases and J dropped 0 bases, with 5 bases sitting between them. Germline V gene lookup returns CDR1 SNHLY and CDR2 FYNNEI. This CDR3 has 12 amino acids. As DNA, the CDR3 is TGTGCCAGCAGTCGCAGCTCCTACGAGCAGTACTTC. It encodes CASSRSSYEQYF.

This rearrangement joins TRBV19 to TRBJ2-3, with D perhaps TRBD1 (6 bases). Per germline, CDR1 LNHDA and CDR2 SQIVND (reference sequence). The CDR3 sequence is 13 residues long. The germline V and J ends were trimmed by 8 bases and 0 bases, with 9 bases remaining between them. CDR3 region: CASRTASTDTQYF. The CDR3 DNA sequence: TGTGCCAGTCGGACAGCTAGCACAGATACGCAGTATTTT.

The J gene is TRBJ2-2, the V gene TRBV5-1; D might be TRBD1 (6 bases). The CDR3 loop spans 18 amino acids. The V and J ends lost 3 bases and 3 bases respectively, with 21 bases between them. Germline V CDR1 and CDR2: SGHRS, YFSETQ. CDR3 sequence reads: CASSSMLRGGVHTGELFF. The CDR3 nucleotides are TGCGCCAGCAGCTCGATGCTCAGGGGTGGAGTGCACACCGGGGAGCTGTTTTTT. Filled out from reference TRBV5-1 and TRBJ2-2, the complete variable domain reads KAGVTQTPRYLIKTRGQQVTLSCSPISGHRSVSWYQQTPGQGLQFLFEYFSETQRNKGNFPGRFSGRQFSNSRSEMNVSTLELGDSALYLCASSSMLRGGVHTGELFFGEGSRLTVL.

The rearrangement links TRBV28 to TRBJ1-4; weak D call: TRBD1 (5 bases). The length of the CDR3 is 14 residues. V was trimmed by 4 bases and J by 8 bases, leaving 14 bases between them. Per germline, CDR1 MDHEN and CDR2 SYDVKM. The CDR3 reads CASSSGGESEKLFF. The CDR3 DNA follows: TGTGCCAGCAGTTCTGGGGGGGAATCGGAAAAACTGTTTTTT.

The rearrangement uses TRBV15 and TRBJ2-5; D is uncertain. CDR1 is LNHNV and CDR2 is YYDKDF in the germline V gene (reference sequence). Trimming removed 5 bases at V and 2 bases at J, with 9 bases between. CDR3 length equals 13 residues. CDR3 bases: TGTGCCACCAGCCCTACGGTACAAGAGACCCAGTACTTC. It encodes CATSPTVQETQYF.

This clone has only one observation. This chain connects TRBV10-1 to TRBJ1-2; TRBD1 matches at 7 bases. The ends lost 2 bases at V and 6 bases at J; junction bases unmatched: 3. The germline V gene has CDR1 WNHNN and CDR2 SYGVQD (reference sequence). The CDR3 sequence is 13 residues long. The CDR3 coding sequence is TGCGCCAGCAGTGAGAACAGGGGTGATGGCTACACCTTC. This codes for CASSENRGDGYTF.

Concerning this clone: The sample has other DNA sequences that encode this CDR3 too. This chain links TRBV6-5 with TRBJ1-2; the D gene is possibly TRBD1 (6 bases). This CDR3 has 13 amino acids. Deletions cut 6 bases from V and 4 bases from J, with 12 bases between. Germline loops: CDR1 MNHEY, CDR2 SVGAGI. The CDR3 DNA reads as TGTGCCAGCAGCTTGACAGGAGTCTATGGCTACACCTTC. Residues: CASSLTGVYGYTF.

The V gene is TRBV5-1, the J gene TRBJ1-5, with a weak D call TRBD1 (6 bases). Per the germline V gene, CDR1 is SGHRS and CDR2 is YFSETQ. V was pared by 0 bases and J by 8 bases, with 12 bases between. This CDR3 comprises 14 residues. This CDR3 reads CASSLEGGREPQHF. In nucleotides, the CDR3 is TGCGCCAGCAGCTTGGAGGGGGGGAGGGAGCCCCAGCATTTT.

The V gene is TRBV1, the J gene TRBJ1-1. TRBV1 is labeled a pseudogene. The CDR3 covers 16 residues. The CDR3 sequence: CTSSQVGEGRDTEAFF. The DNA for the CDR3 is TGCACCAGCAGCCAAGTCGGGGAGGGACGGGACACTGAAGCTTTCTTT.

This clone occurred a few times. This chain's CDR3 is CASSHPLTWRGPNTGELFF. CDR3 nucleotide sequence: TGTGCCAGCAGCCACCCGTTGACTTGGCGGGGGCCGAACACCGGGGAGCTGTTTTTT. The chain links TRBV3-1 (or the pseudogene TRBV3-2) to TRBJ2-2; D is perhaps TRBD2 (7 bases). CDR3 length equals 19 residues. Deletions cut 3 bases from V and 0 bases from J, with 20 bases between. Germline lookup yields CDR1 LGHDT and CDR2 YNNKEL (reference sequence).

The chain joins TRBV10-1 to TRBJ2-1; D might be TRBD1 (6 bases). CDR3 size: 16 residues. V was cut by 2 bases and J by 0 bases, with 11 bases left in between. CDR1 is WNHNN, CDR2 SYGVQD, per germline (reference sequence). CDR3 DNA: TGCGCCAGCAGTGAGGGACAGAAAAGCTCCTACAATGAGCAGTTCTTC. This sequence encodes CASSEGQKSSYNEQFF.